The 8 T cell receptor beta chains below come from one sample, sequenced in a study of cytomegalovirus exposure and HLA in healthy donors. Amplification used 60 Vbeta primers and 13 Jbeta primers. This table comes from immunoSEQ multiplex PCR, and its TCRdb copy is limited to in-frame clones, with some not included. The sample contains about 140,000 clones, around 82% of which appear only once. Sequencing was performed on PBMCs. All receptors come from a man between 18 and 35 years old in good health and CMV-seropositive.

The CDR3 spells CASSLESSYEQYF. DNA for the CDR3: TGTGCCAGCAGCTTAGAGTCATCCTACGAGCAGTACTTC. The chain is built from TRBV11-2 and TRBJ2-7; D is uncertain. The germline gives CDR1 SGHAT, CDR2 FQNNGV. CDR3 length: 13 residues. The V and J ends lost 0 bases and 1 base respectively, with 4 bases between them.

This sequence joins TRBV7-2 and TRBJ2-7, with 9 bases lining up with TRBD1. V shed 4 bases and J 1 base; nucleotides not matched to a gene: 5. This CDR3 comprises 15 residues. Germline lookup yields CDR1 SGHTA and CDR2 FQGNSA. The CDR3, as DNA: TGTGCCAGCAGCTCCGGGACAGGGAGGTCCTACGAGCAGTACTTC. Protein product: CASSSGTGRSYEQYF.

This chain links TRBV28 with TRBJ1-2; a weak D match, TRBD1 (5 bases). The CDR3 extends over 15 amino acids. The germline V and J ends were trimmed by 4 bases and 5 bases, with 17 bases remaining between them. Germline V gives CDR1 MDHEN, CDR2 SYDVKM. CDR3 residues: CASSSFRVGTYGYTF. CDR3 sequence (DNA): TGTGCCAGCAGTTCCTTCAGGGTGGGGACTTATGGCTACACCTTC.

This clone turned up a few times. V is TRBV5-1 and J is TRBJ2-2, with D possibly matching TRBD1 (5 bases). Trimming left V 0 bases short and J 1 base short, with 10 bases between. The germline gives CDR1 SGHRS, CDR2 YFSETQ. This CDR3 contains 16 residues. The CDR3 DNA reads TGCGCCAGCAGCTTGGTGGCAGGGAAGAACACCGGGGAGCTGTTTTTT. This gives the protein CASSLVAGKNTGELFF.

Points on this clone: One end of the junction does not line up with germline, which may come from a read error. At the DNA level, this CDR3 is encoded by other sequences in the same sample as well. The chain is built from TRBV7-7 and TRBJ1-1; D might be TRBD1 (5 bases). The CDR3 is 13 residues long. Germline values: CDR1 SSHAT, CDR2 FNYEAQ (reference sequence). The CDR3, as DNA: TGTGCTAGCAGCTTAGGTACAGGAACCGAAGCTTTCTTT. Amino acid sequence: CASSLGTGTEAFF.

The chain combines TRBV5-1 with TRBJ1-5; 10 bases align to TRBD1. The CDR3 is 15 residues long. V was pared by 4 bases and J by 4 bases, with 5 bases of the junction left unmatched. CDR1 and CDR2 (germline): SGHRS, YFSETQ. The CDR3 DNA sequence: TGCGCCAGCAGCCCGACAGGGGGCCGTAATCAGCCCCAGCATTTT. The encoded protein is CASSPTGGRNQPQHF. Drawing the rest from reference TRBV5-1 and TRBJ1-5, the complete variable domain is KAGVTQTPRYLIKTRGQQVTLSCSPISGHRSVSWYQQTPGQGLQFLFEYFSETQRNKGNFPGRFSGRQFSNSRSEMNVSTLELGDSALYLCASSPTGGRNQPQHFGDGTRLSIL.

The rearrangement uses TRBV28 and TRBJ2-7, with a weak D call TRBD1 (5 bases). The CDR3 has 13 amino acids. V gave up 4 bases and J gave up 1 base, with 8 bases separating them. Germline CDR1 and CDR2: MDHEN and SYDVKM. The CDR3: CASSSRQSYEQYF. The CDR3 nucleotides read TGTGCCAGCAGTTCCCGACAGTCCTACGAGCAGTACTTC.

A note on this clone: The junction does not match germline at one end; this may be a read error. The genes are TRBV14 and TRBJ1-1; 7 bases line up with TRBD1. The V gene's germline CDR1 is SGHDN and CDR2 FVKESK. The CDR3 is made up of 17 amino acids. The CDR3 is CVSSHRRPQGGNTEAFF. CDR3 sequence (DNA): TGTGTCAGCAGCCATAGGCGGCCGCAGGGGGGGAACACTGAAGCTTTCTTT.